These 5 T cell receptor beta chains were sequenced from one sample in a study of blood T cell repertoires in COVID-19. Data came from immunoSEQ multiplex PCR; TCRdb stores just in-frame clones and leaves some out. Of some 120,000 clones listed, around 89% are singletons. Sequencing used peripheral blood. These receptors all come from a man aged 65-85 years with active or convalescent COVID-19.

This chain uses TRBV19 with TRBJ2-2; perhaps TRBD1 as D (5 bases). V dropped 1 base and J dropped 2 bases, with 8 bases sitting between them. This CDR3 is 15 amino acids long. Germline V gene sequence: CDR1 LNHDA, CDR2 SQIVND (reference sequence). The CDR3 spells CASSIGDRNTGELFF. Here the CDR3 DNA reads TGTGCCAGTAGTATAGGAGACAGAAACACCGGGGAGCTGTTTTTT. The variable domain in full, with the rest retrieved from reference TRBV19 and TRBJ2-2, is DGGITQSPKYLFRKEGQNVTLSCEQNLNHDAMYWYRQDPGQGLRLIYYSQIVNDFQKGDIAEGYSVSREKKESFPLTVTSAQKNPTAFYLCASSIGDRNTGELFFGEGSRLTVL.

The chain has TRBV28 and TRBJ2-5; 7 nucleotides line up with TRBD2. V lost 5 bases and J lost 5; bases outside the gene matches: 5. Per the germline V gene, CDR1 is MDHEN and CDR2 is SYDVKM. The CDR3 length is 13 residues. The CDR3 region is CASSGGVWETQYF. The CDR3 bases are TGTGCCAGCAGTGGGGGGGTTTGGGAGACCCAGTACTTC. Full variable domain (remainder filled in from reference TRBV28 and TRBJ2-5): DVKVTQSSRYLVKRTGEKVFLECVQDMDHENMFWYRQDPGLGLRLIYFSYDVKMKEKGDIPEGYSVSREKKERFSLILESASTNQTSMYLCASSGGVWETQYFGPGTRLLVL.

CDR3 bases: TGTGCCAGCAGCTTGGAAGCGGGAGGGGGTGGAACCAATCAGCCCCAGCATTTT. This sequence encodes CASSLEAGGGGTNQPQHF. This chain uses TRBV5-5 with TRBJ1-5, with D possibly matching TRBD1 (6 bases). Looked up from germline, CDR1 is SGHKS and CDR2 is YYEKEE (reference sequence). The CDR3 sequence is 18 residues long. The V and J ends lost 0 bases and 3 bases respectively, with 19 bases between them. The whole variable domain, remainder taken from reference TRBV5-5 and TRBJ1-5, is DAGVTQSPTHLIKTRGQQVTLRCSPISGHKSVSWYQQVLGQGPQFIFQYYEKEERGRGNFPDRFSARQFPNYSSELNVNALLLGDSALYLCASSLEAGGGGTNQPQHFGDGTRLSIL.

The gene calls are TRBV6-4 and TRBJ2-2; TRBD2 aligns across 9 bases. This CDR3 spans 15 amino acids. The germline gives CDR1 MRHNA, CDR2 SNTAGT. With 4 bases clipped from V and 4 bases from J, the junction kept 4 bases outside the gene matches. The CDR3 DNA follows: TGTGCCAGCAGTGGGACTAGCGATTCCACCGGGGAGCTGTTTTTT. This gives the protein CASSGTSDSTGELFF.

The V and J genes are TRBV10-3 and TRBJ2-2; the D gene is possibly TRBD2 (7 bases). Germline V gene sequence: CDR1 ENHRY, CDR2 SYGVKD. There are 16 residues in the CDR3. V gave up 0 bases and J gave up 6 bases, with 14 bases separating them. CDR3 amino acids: CAISESNQGGAGELFF. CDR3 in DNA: TGTGCCATCAGTGAGTCGAACCAAGGGGGGGCCGGGGAGCTGTTTTTT.